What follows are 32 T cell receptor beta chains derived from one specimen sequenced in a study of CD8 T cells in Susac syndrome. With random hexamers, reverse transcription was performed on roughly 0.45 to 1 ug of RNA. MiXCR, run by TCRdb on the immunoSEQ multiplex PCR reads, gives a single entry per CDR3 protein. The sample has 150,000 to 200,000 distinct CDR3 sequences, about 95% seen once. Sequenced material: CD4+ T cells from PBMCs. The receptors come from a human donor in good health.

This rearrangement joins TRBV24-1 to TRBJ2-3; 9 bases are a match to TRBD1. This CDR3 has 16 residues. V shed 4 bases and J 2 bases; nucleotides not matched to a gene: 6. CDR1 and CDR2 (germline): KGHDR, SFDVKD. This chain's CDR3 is CATSDVRTGVTDTQYF. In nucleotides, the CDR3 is TGTGCCACCAGTGACGTCAGGACAGGGGTCACAGATACGCAGTATTTT.

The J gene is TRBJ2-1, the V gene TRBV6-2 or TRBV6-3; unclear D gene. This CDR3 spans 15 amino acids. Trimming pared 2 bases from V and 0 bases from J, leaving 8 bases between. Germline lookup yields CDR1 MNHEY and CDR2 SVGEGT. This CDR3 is CASSYRASSYNEQFF. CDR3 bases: TGTGCCAGCAGTTACCGAGCGAGCTCCTACAATGAGCAGTTCTTC.

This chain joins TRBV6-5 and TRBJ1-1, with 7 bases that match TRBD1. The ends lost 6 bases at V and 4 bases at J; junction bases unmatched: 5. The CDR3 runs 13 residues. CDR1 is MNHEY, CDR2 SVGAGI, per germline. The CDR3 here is CASSPDRATEAFF. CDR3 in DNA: TGTGCCAGCAGCCCAGACAGGGCCACTGAAGCTTTCTTT.

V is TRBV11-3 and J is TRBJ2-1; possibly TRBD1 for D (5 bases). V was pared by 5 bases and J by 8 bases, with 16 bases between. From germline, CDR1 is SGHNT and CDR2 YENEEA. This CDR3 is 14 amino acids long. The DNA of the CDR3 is TGTGCCAGCAGCCCTGGGGCTAGGAATGATGAGCAGTTCTTC. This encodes CASSPGARNDEQFF.

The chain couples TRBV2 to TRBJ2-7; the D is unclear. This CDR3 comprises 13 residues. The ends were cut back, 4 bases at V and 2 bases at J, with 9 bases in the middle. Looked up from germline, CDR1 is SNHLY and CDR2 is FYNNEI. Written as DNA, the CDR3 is TGTGCCAGCAGTGTAGACCTTCCCTACGAGCAGTACTTC. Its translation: CASSVDLPYEQYF.

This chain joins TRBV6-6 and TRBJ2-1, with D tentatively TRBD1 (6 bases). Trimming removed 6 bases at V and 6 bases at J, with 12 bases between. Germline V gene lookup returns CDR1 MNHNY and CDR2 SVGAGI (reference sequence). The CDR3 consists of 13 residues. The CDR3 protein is CASRHGQINEQFF. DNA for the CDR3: TGTGCCAGCAGACACGGACAGATCAATGAGCAGTTCTTC.

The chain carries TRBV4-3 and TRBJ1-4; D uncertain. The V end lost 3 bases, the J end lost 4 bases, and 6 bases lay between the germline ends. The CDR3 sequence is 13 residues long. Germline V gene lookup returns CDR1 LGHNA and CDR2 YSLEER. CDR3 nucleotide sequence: TGCGCCAGCAGCCACGACGGTAATGAAAAACTGTTTTTT. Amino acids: CASSHDGNEKLFF.

CDR3 in DNA: TGCAGTGCTAGAGTGGGAGGGATCCAAGAGACCCAGTACTTC. This translates into CSARVGGIQETQYF. The chain employs TRBV20-1 and TRBJ2-5; 7 bases fit TRBD2. This CDR3 comprises 14 residues. The trim removed 1 base at V and 1 base at J, leaving 3 bases unmatched. Germline CDR1 and CDR2: DFQATT and SNEGSKA (reference sequence).

The CDR3 DNA reads TGTGCCAGCTCAGAAGCTTTTAGCTCCTACGAGCAGTACTTC. It specifies CASSEAFSSYEQYF. This chain uses TRBV18 with TRBJ2-7; D ambiguous. Germline V gene data show CDR1 as KGHSH and CDR2 as LQKENI. Trimming left V 5 bases short and J 0 bases short, with 11 bases between. This CDR3 comprises 14 residues.

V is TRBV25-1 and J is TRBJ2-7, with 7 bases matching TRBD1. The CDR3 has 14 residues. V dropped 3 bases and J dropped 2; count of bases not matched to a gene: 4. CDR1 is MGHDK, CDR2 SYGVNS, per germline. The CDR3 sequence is CASSDSDRAYEQYF. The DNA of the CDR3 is TGTGCCAGCAGTGACTCCGACAGGGCCTACGAGCAGTACTTC.

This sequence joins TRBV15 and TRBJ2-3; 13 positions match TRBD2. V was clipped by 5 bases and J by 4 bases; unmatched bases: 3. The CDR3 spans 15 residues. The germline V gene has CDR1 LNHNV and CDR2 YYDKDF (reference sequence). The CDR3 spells CATSPTSGRPDTQYF. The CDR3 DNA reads TGTGCCACCAGCCCGACTAGCGGGAGGCCAGATACGCAGTATTTT.

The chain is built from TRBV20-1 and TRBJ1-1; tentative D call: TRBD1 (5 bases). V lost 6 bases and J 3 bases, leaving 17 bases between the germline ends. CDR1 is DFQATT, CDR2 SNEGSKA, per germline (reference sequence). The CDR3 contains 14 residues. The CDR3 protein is CSAHGSGRDTEAFF. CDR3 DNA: TGCAGTGCCCACGGCTCAGGGAGGGACACTGAAGCTTTCTTT.

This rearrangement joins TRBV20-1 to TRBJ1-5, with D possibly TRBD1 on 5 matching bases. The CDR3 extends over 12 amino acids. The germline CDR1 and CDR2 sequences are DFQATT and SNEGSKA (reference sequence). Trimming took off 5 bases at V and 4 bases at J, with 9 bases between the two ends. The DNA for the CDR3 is TGCAGTGCTCCCCAGGGAAATCAGCCCCAGCATTTT. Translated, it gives CSAPQGNQPQHF.

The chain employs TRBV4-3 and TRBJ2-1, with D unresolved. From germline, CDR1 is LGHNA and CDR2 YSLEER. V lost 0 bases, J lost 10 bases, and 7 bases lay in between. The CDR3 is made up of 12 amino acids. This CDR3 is CASSQDRIEQFF. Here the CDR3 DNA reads TGCGCCAGCAGCCAAGATCGAATCGAGCAGTTCTTC.

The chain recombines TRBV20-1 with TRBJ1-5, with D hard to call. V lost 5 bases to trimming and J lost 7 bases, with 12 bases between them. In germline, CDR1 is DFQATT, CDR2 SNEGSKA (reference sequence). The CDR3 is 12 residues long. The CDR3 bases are TGCAGTGCTGTCCGGGGAGGCCAGCCCCAGCATTTT. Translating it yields CSAVRGGQPQHF.

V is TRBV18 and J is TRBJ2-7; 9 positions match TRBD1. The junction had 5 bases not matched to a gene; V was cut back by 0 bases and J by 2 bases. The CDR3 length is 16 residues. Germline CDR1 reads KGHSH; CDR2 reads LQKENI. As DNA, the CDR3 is TGTGCCAGCTCACCACCGAGCGGACAGGGGACCTACGAGCAGTACTTC. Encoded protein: CASSPPSGQGTYEQYF.

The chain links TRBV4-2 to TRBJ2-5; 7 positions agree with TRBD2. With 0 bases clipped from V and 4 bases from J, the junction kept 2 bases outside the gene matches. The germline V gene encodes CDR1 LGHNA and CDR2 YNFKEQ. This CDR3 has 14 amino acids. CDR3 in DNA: TGTGCCAGCAGCCAAGATGCGGGAGCAGAGACCCAGTACTTC. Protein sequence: CASSQDAGAETQYF.

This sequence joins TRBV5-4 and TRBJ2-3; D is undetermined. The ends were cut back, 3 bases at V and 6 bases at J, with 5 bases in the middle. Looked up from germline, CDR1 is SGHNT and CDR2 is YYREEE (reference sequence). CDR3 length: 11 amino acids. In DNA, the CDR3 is TGTGCCAGCAGCTATTGGGATACGCAGTATTTT. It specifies CASSYWDTQYF.

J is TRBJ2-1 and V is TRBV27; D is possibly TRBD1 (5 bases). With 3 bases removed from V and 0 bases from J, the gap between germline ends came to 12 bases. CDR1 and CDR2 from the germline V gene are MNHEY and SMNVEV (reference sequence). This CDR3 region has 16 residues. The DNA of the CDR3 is TGTGCCAGCAGTTTTACCAGGGTAACCTCCTACAATGAGCAGTTCTTC. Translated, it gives CASSFTRVTSYNEQFF.

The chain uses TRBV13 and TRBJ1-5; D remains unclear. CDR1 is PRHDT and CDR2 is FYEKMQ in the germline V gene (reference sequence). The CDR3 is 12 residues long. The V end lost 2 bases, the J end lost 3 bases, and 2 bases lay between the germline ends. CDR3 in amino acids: CASSLINQPQHF. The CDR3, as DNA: TGTGCCAGCAGCTTAATCAATCAGCCCCAGCATTTT.

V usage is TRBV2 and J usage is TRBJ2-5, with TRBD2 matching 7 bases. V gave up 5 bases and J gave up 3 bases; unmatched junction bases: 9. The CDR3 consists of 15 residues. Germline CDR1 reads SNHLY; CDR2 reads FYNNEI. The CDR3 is CASSRLGLTEETQYF. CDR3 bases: TGTGCCAGCAGTCGGCTGGGACTAACCGAAGAGACCCAGTACTTC. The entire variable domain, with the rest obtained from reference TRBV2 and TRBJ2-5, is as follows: EPEVTQTPSHQVTQMGQEVILRCVPISNHLYFYWYRQILGQKVEFLVSFYNNEISEKSEIFDDQFSVERPDGSNFTLKIRSTKLEDSAMYFCASSRLGLTEETQYFGPGTRLLVL.

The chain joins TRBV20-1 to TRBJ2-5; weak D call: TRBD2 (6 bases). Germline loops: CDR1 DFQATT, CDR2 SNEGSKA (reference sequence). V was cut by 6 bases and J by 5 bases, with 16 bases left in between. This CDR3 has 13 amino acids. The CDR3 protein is CSAEGAFEETQYF. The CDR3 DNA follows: TGCAGTGCGGAGGGAGCCTTCGAGGAGACCCAGTACTTC.

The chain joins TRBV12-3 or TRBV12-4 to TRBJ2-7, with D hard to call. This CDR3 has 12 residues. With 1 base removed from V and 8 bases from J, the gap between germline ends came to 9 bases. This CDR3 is CASSLELVKQYF. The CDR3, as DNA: TGTGCCAGCAGTTTAGAGCTTGTGAAGCAGTACTTC.

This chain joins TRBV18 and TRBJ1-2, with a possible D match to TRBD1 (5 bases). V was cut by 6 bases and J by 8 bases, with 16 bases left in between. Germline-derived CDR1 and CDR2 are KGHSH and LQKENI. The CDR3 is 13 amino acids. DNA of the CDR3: TGTGCCAGCTCTCAAAGGGACCAGGGAGGCTACACCTTC. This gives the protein CASSQRDQGGYTF.

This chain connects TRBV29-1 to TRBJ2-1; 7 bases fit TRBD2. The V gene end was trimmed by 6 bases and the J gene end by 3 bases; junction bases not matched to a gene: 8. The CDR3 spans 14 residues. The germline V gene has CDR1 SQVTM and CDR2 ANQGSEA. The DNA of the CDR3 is TGCAGCGTGGGTTTACTAGCGTACTACAATGAGCAGTTCTTC. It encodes CSVGLLAYYNEQFF.

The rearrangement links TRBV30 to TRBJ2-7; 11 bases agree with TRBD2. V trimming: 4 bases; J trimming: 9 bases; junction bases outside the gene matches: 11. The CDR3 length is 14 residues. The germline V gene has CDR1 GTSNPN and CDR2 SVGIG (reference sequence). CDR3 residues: CAWNPGLAAEGQYF. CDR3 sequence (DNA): TGTGCCTGGAACCCGGGACTAGCGGCTGAGGGGCAGTACTTC.

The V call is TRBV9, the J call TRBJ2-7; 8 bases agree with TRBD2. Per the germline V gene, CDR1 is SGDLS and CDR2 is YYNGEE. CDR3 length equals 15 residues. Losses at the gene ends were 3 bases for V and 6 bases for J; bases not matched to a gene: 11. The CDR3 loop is CASSAKPGLVTEQYF. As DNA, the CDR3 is TGTGCCAGCAGCGCCAAACCGGGACTAGTTACCGAGCAGTACTTC.

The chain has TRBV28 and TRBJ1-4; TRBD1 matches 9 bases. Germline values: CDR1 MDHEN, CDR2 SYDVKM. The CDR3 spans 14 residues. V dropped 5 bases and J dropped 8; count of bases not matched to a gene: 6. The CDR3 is CASSPQGAGEKLFF. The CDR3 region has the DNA TGTGCCAGCAGTCCACAGGGGGCGGGGGAAAAACTGTTTTTT.

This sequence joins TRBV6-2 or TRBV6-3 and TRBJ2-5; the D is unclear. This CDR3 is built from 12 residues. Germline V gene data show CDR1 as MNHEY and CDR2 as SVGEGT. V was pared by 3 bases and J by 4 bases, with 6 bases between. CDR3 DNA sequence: TGTGCCAGCAGTTATAACCGAGAGACCCAGTACTTC. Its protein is CASSYNRETQYF.

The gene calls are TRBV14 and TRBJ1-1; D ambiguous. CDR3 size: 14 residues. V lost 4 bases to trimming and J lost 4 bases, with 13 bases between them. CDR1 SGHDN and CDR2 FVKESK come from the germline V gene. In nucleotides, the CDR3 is TGTGCCAGCAGCCGCCTACACGCTGTCACTGAAGCTTTCTTT. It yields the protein CASSRLHAVTEAFF.

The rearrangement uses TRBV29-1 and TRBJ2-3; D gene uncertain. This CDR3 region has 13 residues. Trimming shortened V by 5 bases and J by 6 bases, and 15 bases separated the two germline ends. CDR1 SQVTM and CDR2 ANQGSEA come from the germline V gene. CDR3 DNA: TGCAGCGTTAGTTGGAGTCCCGTCGATACGCAGTATTTT. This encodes CSVSWSPVDTQYF.

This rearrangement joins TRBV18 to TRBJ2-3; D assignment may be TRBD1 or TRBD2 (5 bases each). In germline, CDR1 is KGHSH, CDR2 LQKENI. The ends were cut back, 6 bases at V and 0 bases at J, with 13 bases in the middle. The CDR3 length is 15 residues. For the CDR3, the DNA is TGTGCCAGCTCGCCTGTGGGGGAAAGCACAGATACGCAGTATTTT. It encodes CASSPVGESTDTQYF.